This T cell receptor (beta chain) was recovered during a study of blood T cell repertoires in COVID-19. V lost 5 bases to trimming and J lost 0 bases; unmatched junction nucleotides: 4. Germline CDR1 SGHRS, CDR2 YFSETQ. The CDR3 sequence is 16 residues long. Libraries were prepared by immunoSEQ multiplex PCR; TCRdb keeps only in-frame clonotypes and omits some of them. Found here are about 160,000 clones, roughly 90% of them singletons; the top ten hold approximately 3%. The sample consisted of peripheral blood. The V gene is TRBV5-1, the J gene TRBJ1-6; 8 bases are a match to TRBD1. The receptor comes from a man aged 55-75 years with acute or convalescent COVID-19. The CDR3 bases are TGCGCCAGCAGACCTGACAGGGGCTCCTATAATTCACCCCTCCACTTT. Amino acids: CASRPDRGSYNSPLHF.